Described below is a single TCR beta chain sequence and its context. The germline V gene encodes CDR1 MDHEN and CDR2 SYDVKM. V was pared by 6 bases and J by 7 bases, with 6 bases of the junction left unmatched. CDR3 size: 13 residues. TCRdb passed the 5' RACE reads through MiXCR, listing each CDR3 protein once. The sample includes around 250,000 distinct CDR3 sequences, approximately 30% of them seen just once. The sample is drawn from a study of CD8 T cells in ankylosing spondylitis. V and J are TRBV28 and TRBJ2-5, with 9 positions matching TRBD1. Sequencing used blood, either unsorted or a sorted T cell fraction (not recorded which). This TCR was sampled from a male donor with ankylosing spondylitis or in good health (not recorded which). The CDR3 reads CASRGQGLGTQYF. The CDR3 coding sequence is TGTGCCAGCAGGGGACAGGGATTAGGGACCCAGTACTTC.